This is a list of T cell receptor beta chains from one sample in a study of CD8+CD57+ T cells in acquired aplastic anemia. TCRdb independently ran MiXCR on the reads; one entry per CDR3 protein. Here the sample spans 150,000 to 180,000 distinct CDR3 sequences, about 48% being singletons. Sequenced: sorted CD4+, CD8+, or CD8+CD57+ T cells (not recorded which) from PBMCs. Receptor source: a human donor with aplastic anemia. The CDR3 runs from the conserved cysteine through the conserved F or W. The order of the fields is clone size, D gene, V gene, J gene, CDR3 protein, CDR3 DNA. The D gene is left open where the match is weak. Size is omitted from some rows. Given values are once, few, many or a class for expanded clones.

abundance: .; d_gene: TRBD1; v_gene: TRBV5-4; j_gene: TRBJ2-5; CDR3aa: CASSAQGIETQYF; CDR3nt: TGTGCCAGCAGCGCACAGGGGATTGAGACCCAGTACTTC
abundance: .; d_gene: TRBD1; v_gene: TRBV7-9; j_gene: TRBJ1-3; CDR3aa: CAEDRAKNTIYF; CDR3nt: TGTGCAGAAGACAGGGCGAAAAACACCATATATTTT
abundance: .; d_gene: .; v_gene: TRBV7-9; j_gene: TRBJ1-1; CDR3aa: CASSPKEGEAFF; CDR3nt: TGTGCCAGCAGCCCAAAAGAGGGGGAAGCTTTCTTT
abundance: .; d_gene: .; v_gene: TRBV11-2; j_gene: TRBJ1-6; CDR3aa: CASSLVGQGGNSPLHF; CDR3nt: TGTGCCAGCAGCTTAGTAGGCCAGGGTGGTAATTCACCCCTCCACTTT
abundance: few; d_gene: TRBD1; v_gene: TRBV2; j_gene: TRBJ1-5; CDR3aa: CASTRTTGGRQPQHF; CDR3nt: TGTGCCAGCACCAGGACTACAGGGGGACGTCAGCCCCAGCATTTT
abundance: .; d_gene: .; v_gene: TRBV7-9; j_gene: TRBJ1-2; CDR3aa: CASSSTRDYTF; CDR3nt: TGTGCCAGCAGCTCGACAAGGGACTACACCTTC
abundance: .; d_gene: .; v_gene: TRBV7-4; j_gene: TRBJ2-3; CDR3aa: CASSFVGSPSTDTQYF; CDR3nt: TGTGCCAGCAGCTTTGTTGGCAGCCCCAGCACAGATACGCAGTATTTT
abundance: many; d_gene: .; v_gene: TRBV7-8; j_gene: TRBJ2-7; CDR3aa: CASSKTGRGGEQYF; CDR3nt: TGTGCCAGCAGCAAGACAGGGCGGGGTGGGGAGCAGTACTTC
abundance: .; d_gene: .; v_gene: TRBV2; j_gene: TRBJ1-2; CDR3aa: CASSLSGLDYGYTF; CDR3nt: TGTGCCAGCAGCCTGTCAGGGTTGGACTATGGCTACACCTTC
abundance: many; d_gene: .; v_gene: TRBV7-8; j_gene: TRBJ2-3; CDR3aa: CASSLNGGTDTQYF; CDR3nt: TGTGCCAGCAGCTTAAACGGAGGCACAGATACGCAGTATTTT
abundance: .; d_gene: .; v_gene: TRBV19; j_gene: TRBJ2-1; CDR3aa: CASRYRAGYEQFF; CDR3nt: TGTGCCAGTAGGTACCGAGCAGGGTATGAGCAGTTCTTC
abundance: few; d_gene: .; v_gene: TRBV7-9; j_gene: TRBJ2-5; CDR3aa: CASSLTSAETQYF; CDR3nt: TGTGCCAGCAGCCTCACCTCGGCTGAGACCCAGTACTTC
abundance: .; d_gene: .; v_gene: TRBV4-3; j_gene: TRBJ2-5; CDR3aa: CASSHGGAPETQYF; CDR3nt: TGCGCCAGCAGCCATGGTGGTGCTCCAGAGACCCAGTACTTC
abundance: many; d_gene: .; v_gene: TRBV19; j_gene: TRBJ2-1; CDR3aa: CASSIGSAGNEQFF; CDR3nt: TGTGCCAGTAGTATAGGCTCGGCGGGCAATGAGCAGTTCTTC
abundance: .; d_gene: TRBD2; v_gene: TRBV15; j_gene: TRBJ2-1; CDR3aa: CATSRLAGGNEQFF; CDR3nt: TGTGCCACCAGCAGACTAGCGGGAGGTAATGAGCAGTTCTTC
abundance: many; d_gene: TRBD1; v_gene: TRBV6-5; j_gene: TRBJ2-1; CDR3aa: CASSYGDRGPNNEQFF; CDR3nt: TGTGCCAGCAGTTACGGGGACAGGGGGCCTAACAATGAGCAGTTCTTC
abundance: .; d_gene: .; v_gene: TRBV7-9; j_gene: TRBJ2-7; CDR3aa: CASSSPRDYEQYF; CDR3nt: TGTGCCAGCAGCTCGCCCAGGGACTACGAGCAGTACTTC
abundance: .; d_gene: TRBD2; v_gene: TRBV11-1; j_gene: TRBJ2-2; CDR3aa: CASSLRGTSGGESTGELFF; CDR3nt: TGTGCCAGCAGCTTACGCGGGACTAGCGGGGGGGAGAGCACCGGGGAGCTGTTTTTT
abundance: few; d_gene: .; v_gene: TRBV6-1; j_gene: TRBJ2-1; CDR3aa: CASTRQSSYNKQFF; CDR3nt: TGTGCCAGCACCCGACAGAGCTCCTACAATAAGCAGTTCTTC
abundance: .; d_gene: .; v_gene: TRBV20-1; j_gene: TRBJ1-2; CDR3aa: CSAKKVGGGYTF; CDR3nt: TGCAGTGCAAAAAAGGTGGGAGGTGGCTACACCTTC
abundance: .; d_gene: .; v_gene: TRBV10-3; j_gene: TRBJ2-3; CDR3aa: CATRETSTTDTQYF; CDR3nt: TGTGCCACCCGGGAAACTTCGACCACAGATACGCAGTATTTT
abundance: .; d_gene: .; v_gene: TRBV7-2; j_gene: TRBJ1-1; CDR3aa: CASTGAMNTEAFF; CDR3nt: TGTGCCAGCACAGGGGCGATGAACACTGAAGCTTTCTTT
abundance: .; d_gene: .; v_gene: TRBV10-3; j_gene: TRBJ2-2; CDR3aa: CAISESNGDLRDTGELFF; CDR3nt: TGTGCCATCAGTGAGTCGAATGGGGATTTACGCGACACCGGGGAGCTGTTTTTT
abundance: once; d_gene: TRBD2; v_gene: TRBV12-3/TRBV12-4; j_gene: TRBJ2-7; CDR3aa: CASSLARGGAYEQYF; CDR3nt: TGTGCCAGCAGTTTAGCGCGCGGGGGAGCCTACGAGCAGTACTTC
abundance: .; d_gene: .; v_gene: TRBV4-1; j_gene: TRBJ2-2; CDR3aa: CASSQDFANTGELFF; CDR3nt: TGCGCCAGCAGCCAAGATTTCGCGAACACCGGGGAGCTGTTTTTT
abundance: .; d_gene: .; v_gene: TRBV27; j_gene: TRBJ2-6; CDR3aa: CASRLGGSGANVLTF; CDR3nt: TGTGCCAGCAGACTTGGAGGATCTGGGGCCAACGTCCTGACTTTC
abundance: .; d_gene: .; v_gene: TRBV24-1; j_gene: TRBJ2-2; CDR3aa: CATSTASGAGELFF; CDR3nt: TGTGCCACCAGTACCGCTTCAGGGGCCGGGGAGCTGTTTTTT
abundance: many; d_gene: .; v_gene: TRBV13; j_gene: TRBJ2-1; CDR3aa: CASSSITSFRDNEQFF; CDR3nt: TGTGCCAGCAGCTCAATAACTAGCTTCAGGGACAATGAGCAGTTCTTC
abundance: many; d_gene: .; v_gene: TRBV6-2/TRBV6-3; j_gene: TRBJ2-5; CDR3aa: CASSPPREAQETQYF; CDR3nt: TGTGCCAGCAGTCCCCCACGGGAAGCGCAAGAGACCCAGTACTTC
abundance: many; d_gene: TRBD1; v_gene: TRBV4-1; j_gene: TRBJ2-7; CDR3aa: CASSPRDRGSYEQYF; CDR3nt: TGCGCCAGCAGCCCCCGGGACAGGGGCTCCTACGAGCAGTACTTC
abundance: many; d_gene: TRBD1; v_gene: TRBV24-1; j_gene: TRBJ1-5; CDR3aa: CATPGQDNSNQPQHF; CDR3nt: TGTGCCACCCCGGGACAGGACAATAGCAATCAGCCCCAGCATTTT
abundance: few; d_gene: .; v_gene: TRBV3-1; j_gene: TRBJ2-3; CDR3aa: CASSQGTQPYTDTQYF; CDR3nt: TGTGCCAGCAGCCAAGGGACCCAACCATACACAGATACGCAGTATTTT
abundance: .; d_gene: .; v_gene: TRBV10-3; j_gene: TRBJ1-5; CDR3aa: CASSLEIHQPQHF; CDR3nt: TGTGCCAGCAGTCTGGAAATACATCAGCCCCAGCATTTT
abundance: .; d_gene: .; v_gene: TRBV11-3; j_gene: TRBJ2-3; CDR3aa: CASSLGGGLDTQYF; CDR3nt: TGTGCCAGCAGCTTGGGGGGAGGTTTGGATACGCAGTATTTT
abundance: many; d_gene: TRBD2; v_gene: TRBV4-2; j_gene: TRBJ2-1; CDR3aa: CASSPNVGGGASNEQFF; CDR3nt: TGTGCCAGCAGCCCGAATGTGGGCGGGGGGGCCTCCAATGAGCAGTTCTTC
abundance: many; d_gene: .; v_gene: TRBV7-9; j_gene: TRBJ2-5; CDR3aa: CASRAQGSRRETQYF; CDR3nt: TGTGCCAGCAGGGCACAGGGTTCTCGTAGAGAGACCCAGTACTTC
abundance: .; d_gene: .; v_gene: TRBV12-3/TRBV12-4; j_gene: TRBJ1-5; CDR3aa: CASSRDTSQPQHF; CDR3nt: TGTGCCAGCAGCAGGGACACCTCTCAGCCCCAGCATTTT
abundance: .; d_gene: .; v_gene: TRBV7-9; j_gene: TRBJ2-3; CDR3aa: CASSFTETDTQYF; CDR3nt: TGTGCCAGCAGCTTTACCGAGACAGATACGCAGTATTTT
abundance: .; d_gene: TRBD2; v_gene: TRBV7-6; j_gene: TRBJ2-1; CDR3aa: CASSLWRGGECNEQFF; CDR3nt: TGTGCCAGCAGCCTCTGGCGCGGGGGGGAATGCAATGAGCAGTTCTTC
abundance: .; d_gene: TRBD2; v_gene: TRBV6-1; j_gene: TRBJ2-3; CDR3aa: CASRELAGASTDTQYF; CDR3nt: TGTGCCAGCAGGGAACTAGCGGGGGCTTCCACAGATACGCAGTATTTT
abundance: few; d_gene: TRBD1; v_gene: TRBV3-1; j_gene: TRBJ1-1; CDR3aa: CASSQPNSVAGQKINTEAFF; CDR3nt: TGTGCCAGCAGCCAACCAAACTCGGTGGCGGGACAGAAGATCAACACTGAAGCTTTCTTT
abundance: .; d_gene: .; v_gene: TRBV24-1; j_gene: TRBJ2-1; CDR3aa: CATSKGSSYNEQFF; CDR3nt: TGTGCCACCAGCAAAGGGAGCTCCTACAATGAGCAGTTCTTC
abundance: .; d_gene: .; v_gene: TRBV13; j_gene: TRBJ1-1; CDR3aa: CASSSDSGHPEAFF; CDR3nt: TGTGCCAGCAGCTCCGATTCGGGACATCCTGAAGCTTTCTTT
abundance: .; d_gene: TRBD1; v_gene: TRBV7-9; j_gene: TRBJ2-7; CDR3aa: CASSHRDRGPYEQYF; CDR3nt: TGTGCCAGCAGCCACCGGGACAGGGGACCCTACGAGCAGTACTTC
abundance: few; d_gene: TRBD2; v_gene: TRBV6-2/TRBV6-3; j_gene: TRBJ2-1; CDR3aa: CASSYLLAGPENEQFF; CDR3nt: TGTGCCAGCAGTTACCTCCTAGCGGGCCCCGAGAATGAGCAGTTCTTC